The clone carrying this T cell receptor (beta chain) was observed a handful of times. The entry originates in a study of early T cells in non-severe SARS-CoV-2 infection. Using its own MiXCR run on the 5' RACE reads, TCRdb lists one record per CDR3 protein. The sample records roughly 80,000 distinct CDR3 sequences, over 11% being singletons. Sequenced input: whole blood. This TCR came from an adult who was a healthcare worker with PCR-confirmed SARS-CoV-2 infection or an uninfected control (not recorded which).

The chain's CDR3 is CASRGTSGSYEQYF. Here the CDR3 DNA reads TGTGCCAGCAGAGGGACTAGCGGGAGCTACGAGCAGTACTTC. The V call is TRBV11-2, the J call TRBJ2-7; 14 positions agree with TRBD2. V dropped 6 bases and J dropped 3; count of bases not matched to a gene: 1. Germline V gene data show CDR1 as SGHAT and CDR2 as FQNNGV. This CDR3 is 14 amino acids long.